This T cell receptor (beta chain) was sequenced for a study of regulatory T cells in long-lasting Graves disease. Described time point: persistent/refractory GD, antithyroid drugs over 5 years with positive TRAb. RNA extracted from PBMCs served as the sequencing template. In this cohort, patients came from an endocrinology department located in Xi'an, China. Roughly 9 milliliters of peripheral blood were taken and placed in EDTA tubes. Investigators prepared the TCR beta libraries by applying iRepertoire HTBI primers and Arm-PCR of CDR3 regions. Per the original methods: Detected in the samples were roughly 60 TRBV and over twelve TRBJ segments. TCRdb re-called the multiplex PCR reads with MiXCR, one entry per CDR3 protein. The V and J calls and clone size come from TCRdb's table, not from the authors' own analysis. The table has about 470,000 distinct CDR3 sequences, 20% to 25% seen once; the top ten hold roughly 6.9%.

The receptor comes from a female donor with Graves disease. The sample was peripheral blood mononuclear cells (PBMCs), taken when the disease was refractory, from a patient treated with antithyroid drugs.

CDR3 in amino acids: CASSQSGINEQFF. CDR3 in DNA: TGTGCCAGTTCCCAGTCAGGGATCAATGAGCAGTTCTTC. The chain employs TRBV6-1 and TRBJ2-5, with D possibly being TRBD1 (5 bases). Gene TRBJ2-1 matches the end of the DNA better, so the J call may be wrong. CDR3 length: 13 residues. CDR1 and CDR2 (germline): MNHNS, SASEGT.